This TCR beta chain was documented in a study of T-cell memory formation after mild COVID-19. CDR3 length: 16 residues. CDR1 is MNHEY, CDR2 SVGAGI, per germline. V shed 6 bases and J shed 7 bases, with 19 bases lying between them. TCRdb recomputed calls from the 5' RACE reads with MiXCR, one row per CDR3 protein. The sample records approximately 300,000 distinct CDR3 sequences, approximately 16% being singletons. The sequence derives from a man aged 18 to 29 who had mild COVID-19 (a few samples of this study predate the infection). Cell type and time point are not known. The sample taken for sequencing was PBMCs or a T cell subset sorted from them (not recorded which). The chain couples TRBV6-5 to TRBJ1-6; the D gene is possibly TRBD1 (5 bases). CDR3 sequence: CASRPKVGATNSPLHF. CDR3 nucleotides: TGTGCCAGCAGGCCTAAAGTAGGGGCTACCAATTCACCCCTCCACTTT.